This record concerns one T cell receptor (beta chain) sequence. The data were taken from a study of cytomegalovirus exposure and HLA in healthy donors. Study overall: Ancestry clustering placed more than 65% of about 400 genotyped donors in the Caucasian-associated cluster.

PCR employed 60 Vbeta and 13 Jbeta primers. The data were produced by immunoSEQ multiplex PCR, yet TCRdb's version contains in-frame clones alone and is incomplete. The sample holds more than 110,000 clones, around 81% seen once. Trimming removed 3 bases from V and 5 bases from J; junction bases left unmatched: 6. Per the germline V gene, CDR1 is LNHDA and CDR2 is SQIVND (reference sequence). The CDR3 extends over 15 amino acids. The V gene is TRBV19, the J gene TRBJ1-1, with 10 bases that match TRBD1. Sequencing was done on a sample of PBMCs. The TCR sequence derives from a middle-aged man in good health and CMV-seronegative. CDR3 residues: CASSMAGQGETEAFF. The CDR3 bases are TGTGCCAGTAGTATGGCTGGACAGGGGGAAACTGAAGCTTTCTTT. Based on the CDR3 plus reference TRBV19 and TRBJ1-1, the full variable domain is DGGITQSPKYLFRKEGQNVTLSCEQNLNHDAMYWYRQDPGQGLRLIYYSQIVNDFQKGDIAEGYSVSREKKESFPLTVTSAQKNPTAFYLCASSMAGQGETEAFFGQGTRLTVV.